This record covers a single TCR beta chain. Its antigen remains unidentified. These data are taken from a study of T cell responses to AZD1222 COVID-19 vaccine. Turning to the study itself: Second-dose intervals near 4 or 12 weeks were combined.

Only in-frame clones appear in the TCRdb table, and some are missing; sequencing was by immunoSEQ multiplex PCR. The sample carries approximately 150,000 clones, about 90% recorded once. Notes on the study in general: The study found Spike-specific TCR breadth and depth rose after two AZD1222 doses. Baseline serostatus was positive in only a handful of AZD1222 recipients. None of the repertoires were sampled until the peak T cell response had passed.

Germline V gene data show CDR1 as LGHNA and CDR2 as YNFKEQ. The CDR3 totals 15 residues. V was pared by 5 bases and J by 0 bases, with 14 bases between. The sequencing used peripheral blood, collected on day 0 of AZD1222 vaccination. This receptor was taken from an adult in good health. J is TRBJ2-7 and V is TRBV4-2; D is perhaps TRBD1 (6 bases). CDR3 loop: CASSKRSGASYEQYF. Here the CDR3 DNA reads TGTGCCAGCAGCAAGAGGTCAGGGGCCTCCTACGAGCAGTACTTC.